Sequencing of this TCR beta chain was carried out in a study of PD-1 blockade in classical Hodgkin lymphoma. Turning to the study itself: The study gave patients nivolumab 3 mg/kg intravenously every 2 weeks.

Study-level points and caveats: Compared with healthy donors, newly diagnosed patients reportedly showed lower baseline TCR diversity. Significant TCR diversity gains by C4D1 occurred in CD4+ but not CD8+ cells.

Clones were sequenced by immunoSEQ multiplex PCR, and TCRdb holds only the in-frame ones, with some missing. The sample lists 18,000 or so clones, around 79% occurring once. Trimming removed 1 base at V and 8 bases at J, with 9 bases between. The CDR3 sequence is 12 residues long. The germline V gene encodes CDR1 SGHVS and CDR2 FQNEAQ. Comment on this clone: What it binds is unknown.

Noted time point: cycle 4 day 1 (C4D1), after 6 weeks of nivolumab. In every patient, relapse followed autologous stem cell transplantation, while exposure to brentuximab vedotin differed. Investigators isolated CD4+ T cells from thawed PBMCs through magnetic negative selection. Complete response, partial response or progressive disease constituted the best responses recorded. The sequencing here drew on CD4+ T cells from blood, taken before the fourth cycle of nivolumab. The V call is TRBV7-8, the J call TRBJ2-7; perhaps TRBD1 as D (6 bases). The receptor's source is a human donor with classical Hodgkin lymphoma. CDR3 bases: TGTGCCAGCAGCTTAGACAGGGAAAAGCAGTACTTC. Translation gives CASSLDREKQYF.